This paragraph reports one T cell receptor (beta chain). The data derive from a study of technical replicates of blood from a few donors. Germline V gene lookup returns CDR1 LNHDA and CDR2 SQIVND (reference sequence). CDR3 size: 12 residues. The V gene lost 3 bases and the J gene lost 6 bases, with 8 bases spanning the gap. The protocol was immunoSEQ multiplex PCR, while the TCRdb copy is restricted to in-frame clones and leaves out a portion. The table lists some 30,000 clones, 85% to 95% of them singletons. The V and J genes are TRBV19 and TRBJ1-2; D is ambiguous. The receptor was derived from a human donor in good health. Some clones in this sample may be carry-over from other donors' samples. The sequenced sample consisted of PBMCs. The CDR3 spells CASSIKSHGYTF. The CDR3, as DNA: TGTGCCAGTAGTATTAAGAGCCATGGCTACACCTTC.